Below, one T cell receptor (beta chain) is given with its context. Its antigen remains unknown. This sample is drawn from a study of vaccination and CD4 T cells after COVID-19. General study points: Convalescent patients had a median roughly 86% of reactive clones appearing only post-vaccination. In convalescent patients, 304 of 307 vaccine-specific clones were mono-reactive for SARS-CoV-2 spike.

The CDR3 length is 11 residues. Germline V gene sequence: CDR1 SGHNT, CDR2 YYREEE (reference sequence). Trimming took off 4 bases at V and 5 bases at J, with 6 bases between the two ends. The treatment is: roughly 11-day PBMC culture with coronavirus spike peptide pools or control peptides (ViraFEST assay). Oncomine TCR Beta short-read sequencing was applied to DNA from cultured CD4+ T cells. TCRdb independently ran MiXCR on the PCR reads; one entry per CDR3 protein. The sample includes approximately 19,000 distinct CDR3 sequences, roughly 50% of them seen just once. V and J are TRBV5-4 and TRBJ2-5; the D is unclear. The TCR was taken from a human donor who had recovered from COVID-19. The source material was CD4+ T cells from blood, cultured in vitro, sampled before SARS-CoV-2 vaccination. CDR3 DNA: TGTGCCAGCAGCACCTCGGAGACCCAGTACTTC. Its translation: CASSTSETQYF. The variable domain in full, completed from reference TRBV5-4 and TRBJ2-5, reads ETGVTQSPTHLIKTRGQQVTLRCSSQSGHNTVSWYQQALGQGPQFIFQYYREEENGRGNFPPRFSGLQFPNYSSELNVNALELDDSALYLCASSTSETQYFGPGTRLLVL.